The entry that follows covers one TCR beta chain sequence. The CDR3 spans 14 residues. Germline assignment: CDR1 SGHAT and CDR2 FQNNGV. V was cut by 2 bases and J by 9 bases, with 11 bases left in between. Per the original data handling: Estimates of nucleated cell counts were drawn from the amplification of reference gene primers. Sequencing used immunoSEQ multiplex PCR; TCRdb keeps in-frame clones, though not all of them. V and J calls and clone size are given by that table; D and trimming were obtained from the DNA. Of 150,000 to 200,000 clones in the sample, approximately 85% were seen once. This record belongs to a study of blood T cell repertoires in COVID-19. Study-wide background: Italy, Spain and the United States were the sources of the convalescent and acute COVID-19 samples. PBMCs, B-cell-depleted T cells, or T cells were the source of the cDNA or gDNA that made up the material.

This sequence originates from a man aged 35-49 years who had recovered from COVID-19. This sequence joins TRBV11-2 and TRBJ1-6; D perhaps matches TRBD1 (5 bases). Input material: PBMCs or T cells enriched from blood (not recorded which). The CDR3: CASSLLGVSSPLHF. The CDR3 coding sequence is TGTGCCAGCAGCTTATTAGGGGTTAGTTCACCCCTCCACTTT.